This T cell receptor (beta chain) is drawn from a study of a mutant IDH1 vaccine in newly diagnosed glioma. A note on this clone: What it binds is unknown.

The J segment lost 9 bases and the V segment lost 5 bases, leaving 6 bases of the junction unmatched. The CDR3 consists of 14 residues. Per germline, CDR1 ENHRY and CDR2 SYGVKD. This table comes from immunoSEQ multiplex PCR, and its TCRdb copy is limited to in-frame clones, with some not included. The sample holds around 57,000 clones, 84% seen once. Time point meaning: week 35, safety follow-up. Vaccination used 300 ug of mutant IDH1 20-mer peptide per dose, with topical imiquimod. The source of this sequence is a man aged 25 to 40 with glioma. The material sequenced was PBMCs, taken from a glioma patient whose treatment included an IDH1 peptide vaccine. The chain is built from TRBV10-3 and TRBJ2-1, with TRBD1 matching 11 bases. CDR3 residues: CAISPGQGEAEQFF. CDR3 coding DNA: TGTGCCATCAGTCCGGGACAGGGGGAGGCTGAGCAGTTCTTC.